The T cell receptor beta chain described here comes from a study of post-analysis software for immune sequencing data. Overall study findings and caveats: Controls had lower frequencies than patients of about 5 TRBV segments, which included TRBV5-6, TRBV5-1 and TRBV20-1. There was significantly lower normalized Chao1 diversity in multiple sclerosis patients than in controls.

This CDR3 has 18 amino acids. CDR1 is MDHEN, CDR2 SYDVKM, per germline. V trimming: 3 bases; J trimming: 2 bases; junction bases outside the gene matches: 16. Carried by the TCR beta cDNA libraries were unique molecular identifiers. TCRdb re-derived calls from the PCR reads in MiXCR, one entry per CDR3 protein. This table has 380,000 or so distinct CDR3 sequences, less than 35% appearing once. Comment on this clonotype: Antigen unknown.

The chain has TRBV28 and TRBJ2-7; 7 positions match TRBD1. This clonotype was obtained from a girl aged 10-17 years with multiple sclerosis. Sample: blood. The CDR3, as DNA: TGTGCCAGCAGTTTCCCGCCAACAGGGACAGTAATGACCTACGAGCAGTACTTC. Protein: CASSFPPTGTVMTYEQYF. Full variable domain (missing parts from reference TRBV28 and TRBJ2-7): DVKVTQSSRYLVKRTGEKVFLECVQDMDHENMFWYRQDPGLGLRLIYFSYDVKMKEKGDIPEGYSVSREKKERFSLILESASTNQTSMYLCASSFPPTGTVMTYEQYFGPGTRLTVT.